Listed here is a single T cell receptor (beta chain). Its specific antigen is unknown. Base-call qualities are not available, and no considerably larger clone is one nucleotide away. V loses 5 bases, J loses 3 bases, and the germline ends lie 20 bases apart. Counted from cysteine to phenylalanine, this CDR3 has 17 amino acids. Only the CDR3 part of the read is kept: 51 bases, read in frame from the first base. The germline V gene specifies SGHVS as CDR1 and FNYEAQ as CDR2. The data originate from a study of OX40 agonist ivuxolimab in advanced cancers. Broadly, across the study: Ivuxolimab was an agonistic, fully human IgG2 monoclonal antibody directed against OX40 (CD134), a costimulatory receptor. Intravenous ivuxolimab was administered to patients every 2 weeks at six dose levels: 0.01, 0.1, 0.3, 1.5, 3 and 10 mg/kg. Among the roughly 52 dose-escalation patients, about 20 had hepatocellular carcinoma, approximately 15 melanoma, 9 renal cell carcinoma and 9 head and neck cancer. A male proportion of 70% to 90% and a mean age of around 60 years, ranging from about 20 to 85, were recorded for the dose-escalation cohort. Prior anti-PD-1, anti-PD-L1 or anti-CTLA-4 therapy was permitted, and 40% of dose-escalation patients had received checkpoint inhibitors. Partial responses occurred in three dose-escalation patients, of whom one had hepatocellular carcinoma and two had cutaneous melanoma. Peripheral TCRbeta sequencing aimed to test whether ivuxolimab altered TCR sequence diversity and caused clonal T-cell expansion. The paper covers the monotherapy dose-escalation part of the phase I ivuxolimab trial, which included N ≈ 50 patients. Results and caveats for the whole study, not just this receptor: Which antigens the clonally expanded peripheral T cells were specific for was not determined. After ivuxolimab, CD8+ T cells had more expanded clones than CD4+ T cells on average. Low levels of normalized T-cell clonal expansion were also shown by some nonresponding patients. At doses of 0.1 to 3.0 mg/kg, clonal expansion of both CD4+ and CD8+ T cells in blood was seen between baseline and week 6. In partial responders in the 0.1-3.0 mg/kg groups, normalized peripheral clonal expansion was found to be among the lowest, especially among CD8+ T cells.

Patients with autoimmune disease history or receiving systemic immunosuppression were excluded from the trial. Peripheral blood for TCR sequencing was drawn from every dose cohort at baseline, at cycle 4 day 1 and at cycle 7 day 1. The samples were drawn from a first-in-human, open-label, multicenter phase I dose-escalation trial of ivuxolimab. The trial enrolled adults with locally advanced or metastatic head and neck squamous cell, hepatocellular, melanoma or renal cell carcinoma. Before TCR sequencing, CD4+ T cells and CD8+ T cells from peripheral blood were sorted into separate populations. Genomic DNA was extracted from sorted cells for sequencing of the TCRbeta CDR3 region. TCRbeta CDR3 regions were sequenced using the immunoSEQ Assay. Imported from immuneACCESS, the table was reduced by TCRdb to in-frame sequences with V and J called. These copies leave out some clones; in studies compared against another copy, an unresolved V gene accounts for under half, and the cause of the remainder is not known. This sample lists 60,000 to 80,000 clones; over 70% were detected once. Approximately 5% of the sample is taken by the ten largest.

The sequence came from an adult with an advanced solid tumor such as melanoma, head and neck, liver or kidney cancer. Recombination joined TRBV7-6 with TRBJ2-1; the D gene cannot be resolved reliably. Specimen: CD4+ or CD8+ T cells sorted from blood, collected in a trial of the OX40 agonist ivuxolimab. The CDR3 loop reads CASSPSTVGPIYNEQFF. The bases read TGTGCCAGCAGCCCGTCAACGGTGGGCCCGATCTACAATGAGCAGTTCTTC.